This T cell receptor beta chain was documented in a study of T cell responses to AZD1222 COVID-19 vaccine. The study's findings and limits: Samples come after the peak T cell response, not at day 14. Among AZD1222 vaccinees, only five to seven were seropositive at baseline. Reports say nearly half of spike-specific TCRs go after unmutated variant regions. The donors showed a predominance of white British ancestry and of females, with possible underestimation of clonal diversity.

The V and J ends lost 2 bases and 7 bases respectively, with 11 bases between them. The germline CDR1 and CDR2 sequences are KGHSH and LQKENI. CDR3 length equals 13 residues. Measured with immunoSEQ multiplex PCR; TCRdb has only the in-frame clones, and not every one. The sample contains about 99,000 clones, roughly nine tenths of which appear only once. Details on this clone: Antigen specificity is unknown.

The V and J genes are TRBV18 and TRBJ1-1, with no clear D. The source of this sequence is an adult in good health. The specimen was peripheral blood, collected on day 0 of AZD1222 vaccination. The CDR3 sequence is CASSPVGEGEAFF. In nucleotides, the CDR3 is TGTGCCAGCTCACCAGTCGGGGAGGGTGAAGCTTTCTTT.